These 17 T cell receptor beta chains came from one sample sequenced in a study of spatial heterogeneity in lung cancer. TCRdb reprocessed the 5' RACE reads via MiXCR and lists one record per CDR3 protein. The data contain about 24,000 distinct CDR3 sequences, about 3.3% of them singletons. Specified time point: sample taken at primary tumor resection. Sequenced here: PBMCs, sampled at surgery. These receptors were obtained from a female donor with early-stage non-small cell lung cancer.

Many counts were recorded for this clonotype. The rearrangement links TRBV14 to TRBJ2-7; D remains unclear. The germline gives CDR1 SGHDN, CDR2 FVKESK. This CDR3 spans 15 amino acids. The V gene lost 2 bases and the J gene lost 6 bases, with 17 bases spanning the gap. CDR3 residues: CASSQRASERLEQYF. As DNA, the CDR3 is TGTGCCAGCAGCCAACGGGCCTCCGAACGGCTCGAGCAGTACTTC.

This clonotype was detected many times. DNA for the CDR3: TGTGCCAGAAAAGTCGTGGATTTAGCGGGATGTGTCTTCTCCTACAATGAGCAGTTCTTC. Amino acids: CARKVVDLAGCVFSYNEQFF. This rearrangement joins TRBV5-3 to TRBJ2-1, with TRBD2 matching 8 bases. TRBV5-3 is treated as an ORF (open reading frame) with a function not yet certain. There are 20 residues in the CDR3. V trimming: 6 bases; J trimming: 0 bases; junction bases outside the gene matches: 20.

This clonotype occurred a few times. This may be a read error, as it is one base from a much larger clone. V and J are TRBV29-1 and TRBJ2-1; 8 bases are a match to TRBD2. Germline trimming cut 5 bases from V and 4 bases from J; bases unmatched to any gene: 13. Per germline, CDR1 SQVTM and CDR2 ANQGSEA. The CDR3 consists of 16 residues. CDR3 sequence: CSVLDPGLETYNEQFF. The CDR3 coding sequence is TGCAGCGTTCTTGACCCGGGACTAGAGACGTACAATGAGCAGTTCTTC.

This clonotype was seen many times. The chain recombines TRBV25-1 with TRBJ2-7; D may be TRBD2 (6 bases). V lost 7 bases, J lost 3 bases, and 13 bases lay in between. CDR1 is MGHDK and CDR2 is SYGVNS in the germline V gene. This CDR3 region has 13 residues. CDR3 sequence (DNA): TGTGCCAGCACGGACACGGGGGACTACGAGCAGTACTTC. It yields the protein CASTDTGDYEQYF.

This clonotype was counted many times. The chain recombines TRBV5-6 with TRBJ2-1, with 8 bases identical to TRBD2. Germline loops: CDR1 SGHDT, CDR2 YYEEEE. There are 15 residues in the CDR3. V shed 1 base, J shed 4 bases, and the junction held 4 bases outside the gene matches. CDR3 in DNA: TGTGCCAGCAGCTTGTCGGGAGGGTGGTACAATGAGCAGTTCTTC. Its protein product is CASSLSGGWYNEQFF.

Many counts were recorded for this clonotype. V usage is TRBV24-1 and J usage is TRBJ2-1; D not resolved. V was trimmed by 0 bases and J by 5 bases, leaving 13 bases between them. CDR1 and CDR2 from the germline V gene are KGHDR and SFDVKD. The CDR3 covers 16 residues. CDR3 DNA sequence: TGTGCCACCAGTGATTTGCTACCAAATGAGGACAATGAGCAGTTCTTC. Protein product: CATSDLLPNEDNEQFF.

At least ten counts were recorded for this clonotype. The J gene is TRBJ2-7, the V gene TRBV25-1, with 16 nucleotides matching TRBD2. Per the germline V gene, CDR1 is MGHDK and CDR2 is SYGVNS. The J segment lost 7 bases and the V segment lost 6 bases, leaving 6 bases of the junction unmatched. The CDR3 extends over 15 amino acids. CDR3 region: CASRGTSGRAGEQYF. The CDR3 bases are TGTGCCAGCAGGGGGACTAGCGGGAGGGCCGGAGAGCAGTACTTC.

This clonotype appeared a few times. The chain is built from TRBV18 and TRBJ2-2, with 10 bases matching TRBD2. Germline V gives CDR1 KGHSH, CDR2 LQKENI. Germline trimming cut 3 bases from V and 1 base from J; bases unmatched to any gene: 8. The CDR3 consists of 18 residues. CDR3 residues: CASSPRAGGTMNTGELFF. In DNA, the CDR3 is TGTGCCAGCTCACCTAGAGCGGGAGGGACGATGAACACCGGGGAGCTGTTTTTT.

This clonotype was seen at least ten times. The chain recombines TRBV4-1 with TRBJ2-7; weak D call: TRBD1 (5 bases). Germline loops: CDR1 MGHRA, CDR2 YSYEKL. The V end lost 0 bases, the J end lost 2 bases, and 11 bases lay between the germline ends. The CDR3 sequence is 15 residues long. Here the CDR3 DNA reads TGCGCCAGCAGCCAAGATGCCGGACACCCCTACGAGCAGTACTTC. This codes for CASSQDAGHPYEQYF.

At least ten counts were recorded for this clonotype. The V and J genes are TRBV12-5 and TRBJ2-1, with TRBD2 identical over 10 bases. CDR1 and CDR2 from the germline V gene are LGHNT and FRNRAP. After removal of 0 bases from V and 2 bases from J, the junction contained 4 bases not matched to a gene. CDR3 length equals 17 residues. CDR3 sequence (DNA): TGTGCTAGTGGTTTGGTCGTACTAGCGGGAACCTACAATGAGCAGTTCTTC. Translation gives CASGLVVLAGTYNEQFF.

This clonotype was recorded many times. The rearrangement links TRBV13 to TRBJ2-7; D unresolved. Germline V lookup: CDR1 PRHDT, CDR2 FYEKMQ (reference sequence). This CDR3 is 14 amino acids long. V shed 3 bases and J shed 5 bases, with 14 bases lying between them. CDR3: CASSLMGSRHEQYF. In DNA, the CDR3 is TGTGCCAGCAGCTTGATGGGGTCACGACACGAGCAGTACTTC. Full variable domain (rest looked up from reference TRBV13 and TRBJ2-7): AAGVIQSPRHLIKEKRETATLKCYPIPRHDTVYWYQQGPGQDPQFLISFYEKMQSDKGSIPDRFSAQQFSDYHSELNMSSLELGDSALYFCASSLMGSRHEQYFGPGTRLTVT.

This clonotype came up a few times. This chain's CDR3 is CASRSGTNTGELFF. The CDR3 DNA is TGTGCCAGCAGAAGCGGGACGAACACCGGGGAGCTGTTTTTT. The V and J genes are TRBV12-3 or TRBV12-4 and TRBJ2-2, with TRBD2 matching 7 bases. J was trimmed by 0 bases and V by 6 bases; bases with no gene match: 1. There are 14 residues in the CDR3.

This clonotype was picked up many times. The rearrangement joins TRBV18 to TRBJ2-3; possible D gene TRBD2, 6 bases. Trimming stripped 3 bases from V and 2 bases from J, with 15 bases between. Germline V gene sequence: CDR1 KGHSH, CDR2 LQKENI. The CDR3 has 16 residues. DNA of the CDR3: TGTGCCAGCTCACCCAACACAAGACTAGACACAGATACGCAGTATTTT. This gives the protein CASSPNTRLDTDTQYF.

This clonotype was seen many times. CDR3 sequence (DNA): TGCAGCGTTGAGGGAACTAGCGGGAGATGGGATGAGCAGTTCTTC. Protein product: CSVEGTSGRWDEQFF. V gene TRBV29-1 combines with J gene TRBJ2-1, with 11 bases matching TRBD2. The CDR3 totals 15 residues. Looked up from germline, CDR1 is SQVTM and CDR2 is ANQGSEA. Unmatched junction bases numbered 9, after V lost 3 bases and J lost 8 bases.

This clonotype was observed many times. This sequence joins TRBV10-2 and TRBJ2-1; 9 nucleotides align to TRBD2. J lost 6 bases, V lost 6 bases, and 12 bases had no gene match. Germline V gene lookup returns CDR1 WSHSY and CDR2 SAAADI. The length of the CDR3 is 16 residues. This CDR3 reads CASRSSGSFGGNEQFF. CDR3 nucleotides: TGCGCCAGCAGGAGTAGCGGGAGTTTTGGGGGCAATGAGCAGTTCTTC.

The V and J genes are TRBV6-1 and TRBJ2-5; D might be TRBD1 (5 bases). CDR3 length: 14 amino acids. Per germline, CDR1 MNHNS and CDR2 SASEGT. With 2 bases removed from V and 2 bases from J, the gap between germline ends came to 9 bases. The CDR3, as DNA: TGTGCCAGCAGTGAAAGGGGTAGACAAGAGACCCAGTACTTC. Residues: CASSERGRQETQYF.

This clonotype was counted between two and nine times. V usage is TRBV5-1 and J usage is TRBJ2-5, with 8 positions matching TRBD2. Germline assignment: CDR1 SGHRS and CDR2 YFSETQ. Unmatched junction bases numbered 6, after V lost 4 bases and J lost 1 base. This CDR3 spans 15 amino acids. CDR3 residues: CASSLTGTSQETQYF. CDR3 DNA sequence: TGCGCCAGCAGCCTCACCGGGACTAGCCAAGAGACCCAGTACTTC.